This T cell receptor beta chain was captured in a study of T cell responses to AZD1222 COVID-19 vaccine. Study-wide findings and caveats: The sample set comprised mostly white British donors with more females, and clonal diversity was possibly underestimated. Only 5 or 6 individuals given AZD1222 were seropositive at baseline.

This clone was seen only once. What it binds is not known. The V and J ends lost 4 bases and 0 bases, in that order; junction bases with no gene match: 3. The CDR3 is made up of 16 amino acids. CDR1 and CDR2 from the germline V gene are MNHNS and SASEGT. Sequencing was performed with immunoSEQ multiplex PCR; in TCRdb, only in-frame clones are kept and a portion is missing. The table shows roughly 150,000 clones, with roughly 90% occurring only once. The sequenced sample was peripheral blood, obtained on day 0 of AZD1222 vaccination. The chain recombines TRBV6-1 with TRBJ2-6, with TRBD2 identical over 7 bases. The source of this sequence is an adult in good health. The CDR3 loop is CASSAVAGSGANVLTF. DNA for the CDR3: TGTGCCAGCAGTGCAGTAGCGGGCTCTGGGGCCAACGTCCTGACTTTC.